Described below is a single TCR beta chain sequence and its context. What it binds is unknown. It was RNA transcripts that yielded the amplified TCR beta CDR3 regions. HTBI primers drove first-round RT-PCR of the TCR CDR3. TCRdb fed the multiplex PCR reads into MiXCR, producing one record per CDR3 protein. This sample has around 720,000 distinct CDR3 sequences; about a third occur once, and the top ten carry around 30%. Diagnostic decisions used clinical symptoms, serum thyroxine and TRAb, thyroid ultrasound and orbital computed tomography. This specimen comes from a study of T cells in Graves' hyperthyroidism and ophthalmopathy. CDR1 is GTSNPN, CDR2 SVGIG, per germline (reference sequence). V shed 0 bases and J shed 1 base, with 6 bases lying between them. This CDR3 contains 13 residues. Overall study findings and caveats: Stable hyperthyroidism and ophthalmopathy were separated using 13 V-J signatures. Most expanded thyroid clonotypes above 0.001 also appeared in blood.

This clonotype originated in a woman aged 40 to 49 with Graves' hyperthyroidism. The material sequenced was blood. The chain combines TRBV30 with TRBJ1-1; D might be TRBD1 (5 bases). CDR3 nucleotides: TGTGCCTGGAGTGTAAGGGGGAACACTGAAGCTTTCTTT. This sequence encodes CAWSVRGNTEAFF.